Listed here are 9 T cell receptor beta chains from one sample, sequenced in a study of blood T cells in healthy people across ages (dated by TCRdb to the mid-2010s). Libraries came from 5' RACE. The listed sequencing device is Illumina HiSeq 2500. A second PCR of roughly 7 to 11 cycles was performed with a sample-barcoded 5' primer and a J-beta primer mix. TCRdb reprocessed the public reads (quality trimming at Q25 with fastp, clone calling with MiXCR) and kept in-frame beta chains. Under each unique CDR3 protein, matching rows form one entry showing the most common genes and DNA. Recorded for this sample are 600,000 to 850,000 distinct CDR3 sequences; around 25% of them occurred a single time. The leading ten clones occupy 9.4% of the sample. The data were also submitted as part of a second study, on T cells of mothers and their children.

Sequences were obtained from blood. These receptors were collected from a boy aged 5-17 years in good health.

The chain's CDR3 is CASRLRGGFWETQYF. The DNA for the CDR3 is TGTGCCAGCAGACTTAGAGGTGGCTTCTGGGAGACCCAGTACTTC. The chain is built from TRBV13 and TRBJ2-5, with D uncertain. Per germline, CDR1 PRHDT and CDR2 FYEKMQ (reference sequence). Trimming left V 6 bases short and J 5 bases short, with 19 bases between. CDR3 length: 15 amino acids.

The chain links TRBV5-1 to TRBJ1-1; 8 nucleotides line up with TRBD1. This CDR3 region has 14 residues. The V segment lost 3 bases and the J segment 8 bases; nucleotides outside the gene matches: 9. Germline loops: CDR1 SGHRS, CDR2 YFSETQ. In DNA, the CDR3 is TGCGCCAGCAGCTACCGGACAGGGTCTTACGAAGCTTTCTTT. Encoded protein: CASSYRTGSYEAFF.

This clonotype was recorded a few times. This rearrangement joins TRBV27 to TRBJ2-7, with TRBD2 identical over 7 bases. The germline gives CDR1 MNHEY, CDR2 SMNVEV (reference sequence). CDR3 length equals 16 residues. With V trimmed by 5 bases and J by 2 bases, 12 bases remained unmatched. Here the CDR3 reads CASSPFSAGATYEQYF. The CDR3, as DNA: TGTGCCAGCAGTCCATTTTCGGCGGGAGCTACCTACGAGCAGTACTTC.

This chain connects TRBV10-3 to TRBJ1-6; D is perhaps TRBD1 (5 bases). The V end was cut by 4 bases, the J end by 13 bases, with 17 bases between. Germline lookup yields CDR1 ENHRY and CDR2 SYGVKD. CDR3 length: 14 amino acids. CDR3 loop: CAISVDRGLPPLHF. CDR3 DNA: TGTGCCATCAGTGTAGACAGAGGCCTCCCGCCCCTCCACTTT.

The CDR3 sequence is CASSPRTGGFYEQYF. The CDR3 coding sequence is TGTGCCAGCAGCCCGAGGACAGGGGGCTTCTACGAGCAGTACTTC. The rearrangement joins TRBV12-3 or TRBV12-4 to TRBJ2-7; TRBD1 matches 11 bases. The CDR3 consists of 15 residues. With V trimmed by 6 bases and J by 3 bases, 7 bases remained unmatched.

The chain has TRBV10-3 and TRBJ1-1; possibly TRBD1 for D (5 bases). Germline CDR1 and CDR2: ENHRY and SYGVKD. The V end was cut by 4 bases, the J end by 4 bases, with 19 bases between. CDR3 length equals 16 residues. Written as DNA, the CDR3 is TGTGCCATCAGTGGGGGACGGATGGATATCTCCACTGAAGCTTTCTTT. Translation gives CAISGGRMDISTEAFF.

This clonotype has ten or more counts. Sequence at one end of the junction differs from germline and may be a read error. This chain connects TRBV12-3 or TRBV12-4 to TRBJ2-1; D is perhaps TRBD2 (6 bases). The CDR3 loop spans 13 amino acids. As DNA, the CDR3 is TGCGCCAGCAGCCTGGTGGGGGGTAATGAGCAGTTCTTC. This sequence encodes CASSLVGGNEQFF.

The chain links TRBV15 to TRBJ2-5; 9 nucleotides match TRBD1. This CDR3 has 17 residues. CDR1 is LNHNV, CDR2 YYDKDF, per germline (reference sequence). The V and J ends lost 0 bases and 0 bases, in that order; junction bases with no gene match: 5. The CDR3 sequence: CATSRDSTGGHQETQYF. The CDR3 region has the DNA TGTGCCACCAGCAGAGATAGTACAGGGGGCCACCAAGAGACCCAGTACTTC.

Only a few counts were recorded for this clonotype. The V gene is TRBV5-1, the J gene TRBJ2-5; D may be TRBD2 (5 bases). This CDR3 contains 15 residues. CDR1 and CDR2 from the germline V gene are SGHRS and YFSETQ. The V gene lost 3 bases and the J gene lost 3 bases, with 15 bases spanning the gap. CDR3 nucleotide sequence: TGCGCCAGCAGCTGGAGGTCGGGCCAGAAAGAGACCCAGTACTTC. It codes for CASSWRSGQKETQYF.